These 18 T cell receptor beta chains were sequenced from one sample in a study of T-cell reconstitution after alpha-beta-depleted transplantation in children (dated by TCRdb to about 2016). Library preparation employed PCR. The reads were generated on an Illumina HiSeq 2500. TCR library preparation used molecular barcoding, with unique molecular identifiers applied to normalize quantification of the TCRbeta repertoire. TCRdb trimmed the raw reads at Q25, called clones with MiXCR and kept productive beta chains. Rows with a matching CDR3 protein are joined into one entry that keeps the most common DNA and genes. Across this sample there are about 640,000 distinct CDR3 sequences, with roughly 17% seen only once. The biggest ten clones account for approximately 1% of the sample. Sample: PBMCs from the stem cell graft donor, taken from the stem cell graft. These receptors all stem from a human donor who donated a stem cell graft to a child with acute myeloid leukemia.

The rearrangement uses TRBV20-1 and TRBJ1-1; 7 nucleotides line up with TRBD1. CDR1 is DFQATT and CDR2 is SNEGSKA in the germline V gene (reference sequence). This CDR3 comprises 12 residues. V lost 5 bases to trimming and J lost 8 bases; unmatched junction nucleotides: 8. The CDR3 sequence is CSADGQVPEAFF. CDR3 coding DNA: TGCAGTGCTGACGGACAGGTCCCAGAAGCTTTCTTT.

This clonotype was counted between two and nine times. This chain joins TRBV25-1 and TRBJ1-2, with unresolved D. CDR1 MGHDK and CDR2 SYGVNS come from the germline V gene. V was shortened by 7 bases and J by 6 bases, with 18 bases between the two germline ends. The CDR3 has 14 residues. The CDR3 nucleotides are TGTGCCAGCAACGCCTTCTCGGGGTCGGATGGCTACACCTTC. Encoded protein: CASNAFSGSDGYTF.

This clonotype was seen ten or more times. The chain has TRBV29-1 and TRBJ2-1, with 8 bases that match TRBD1. CDR1 and CDR2 (germline): SQVTM, ANQGSEA. This CDR3 is 12 amino acids long. After removal of 3 bases from V and 10 bases from J, the junction contained 5 bases not matched to a gene. The CDR3 region is CSVDQGAHEQFF. For the CDR3, the DNA is TGCAGCGTTGACCAGGGGGCGCACGAGCAGTTCTTC.

CDR3 in amino acids: CASSTGGQGNYGYTF. The CDR3 DNA is TGTGCCAGCAGCACGGGCGGACAGGGTAACTATGGCTACACCTTC. V and J are TRBV21-1 and TRBJ1-2; the listed D gene, TRBD1, was not tested against the DNA. TRBV21-1 constitutes a pseudogene. This CDR3 has 15 residues.

This clonotype was seen a few times. The chain is built from TRBV6-2 or TRBV6-3 and TRBJ1-2, with D possibly matching TRBD1 (6 bases). This CDR3 comprises 13 residues. V shed 6 bases and J shed 8 bases, with 16 bases lying between them. Germline CDR1 MNHEY, CDR2 SVGEGT. The CDR3 DNA reads as TGTGCCAGCAGGACAGGTACTCCCCCCGGCTACACCTTC. Translating it yields CASRTGTPPGYTF.

Many counts were recorded for this clonotype. V and J are TRBV7-2 and TRBJ1-5; D is undetermined. Deletions cut 5 bases from V and 7 bases from J, with 9 bases between. CDR3 length: 12 amino acids. Per the germline V gene, CDR1 is SGHTA and CDR2 is FQGNSA. The DNA for the CDR3 is TGTGCCAGCAGCCGCCCAGGCCAGCCCCAGCATTTT. Translating it yields CASSRPGQPQHF.

On this clonotype: Given a much more abundant clone one base away, this may be a read error. The chain joins TRBV12-3 or TRBV12-4 to TRBJ2-1; D gene unclear. Trimming cost V 2 bases and J 7 bases, with 9 bases left between them. The CDR3 is 13 amino acids. The chain's CDR3 is CASSLRPANEQFF. The CDR3 DNA is TGTGCCAGCAGTTTACGGCCAGCAAATGAGCAGTTCTTC.

In its sample, this clonotype was seen many times. The chain joins TRBV20-1 to TRBJ2-7; tentative D call: TRBD2 (7 bases). The V end lost 3 bases, the J end lost 5 bases, and 14 bases lay between the germline ends. The CDR3 length is 13 residues. Per the germline V gene, CDR1 is DFQATT and CDR2 is SNEGSKA (reference sequence). CDR3 coding DNA: TGCAGTGCTAGTGAAAGGGGGGGGAACGAGCAGTACGTC. Its translation is CSASERGGNEQYV.

This clonotype was seen only a few times. The rearrangement uses TRBV7-2 and TRBJ2-2; TRBD1 matches 7 bases. This CDR3 has 14 residues. The V gene's germline CDR1 is SGHTA and CDR2 FQGNSA. V was clipped by 4 bases and J by 9 bases; unmatched bases: 8. CDR3: CASSYMTGLRELFF. The CDR3 DNA reads TGTGCCAGCAGCTACATGACAGGGTTGAGGGAGCTGTTTTTT.

This clonotype was detected ten times or more. This chain uses TRBV4-1 with TRBJ1-2, with 7 positions matching TRBD1. CDR3 length: 15 residues. V dropped 3 bases and J dropped 2; count of bases not matched to a gene: 6. Germline-derived CDR1 and CDR2 are MGHRA and YSYEKL. The DNA for the CDR3 is TGCGCCAGCAGCCAGACAGGGAGTGGAAACTATGGCTACACCTTC. It is translated as CASSQTGSGNYGYTF.

This clonotype was seen many times. The chain uses TRBV29-1 and TRBJ2-3, with D possibly TRBD2 on 5 matching bases. V was clipped by 6 bases and J by 5 bases, with 15 bases between them. CDR3 length: 13 amino acids. Germline CDR1 and CDR2: SQVTM and ANQGSEA. Here the CDR3 DNA reads TGCAGCGTAGAAAACGGAGGTGGAGATACGCAGTATTTT. It codes for CSVENGGGDTQYF.

The gene calls are TRBV6-5 and TRBJ1-4; D gene ambiguous. V was clipped by 2 bases and J by 0 bases, with 7 bases between them. Germline CDR1 reads MNHEY; CDR2 reads SVGAGI. The CDR3 spans 15 residues. This CDR3 is CASSYSQATNEKLFF. For the CDR3, the DNA is TGTGCCAGCAGTTACAGCCAGGCAACTAATGAAAAACTGTTTTTT.

This chain connects TRBV4-2 to TRBJ1-4, with TRBD1 as a possible D gene (5 bases). V lost 4 bases to trimming and J lost 1 base, with 10 bases between them. The CDR3 has 15 residues. Germline V gene lookup returns CDR1 LGHNA and CDR2 YNFKEQ. In DNA form, the CDR3 reads TGTGCCAGCAGCCCCCGACAGTTAACTAATGAAAAACTGTTTTTT. This gives the protein CASSPRQLTNEKLFF.

This clonotype was detected only a few times. The junction and the germline gene differ at one end; a read error may be behind it. The V gene is TRBV7-9, the J gene TRBJ2-4; 7 bases map to TRBD1. Germline V gene lookup returns CDR1 SEHNR and CDR2 FQNEAQ (reference sequence). The CDR3 has 11 amino acids. CDR3 region: CASSLVRGLDF. The CDR3 bases are TGTGCCAGCAGCTTAGTCAGGGGGTTGGACTTC.

Comment on this clonotype: An end of the junction differs from the germline gene, which may be a read error. V is TRBV20-1 and J is TRBJ2-1, with D tentatively TRBD2 (5 bases). Per the germline V gene, CDR1 is DFQATT and CDR2 is SNEGSKA (reference sequence). This CDR3 is 15 amino acids long. The CDR3 is CCAGRATHTYNEQFF. The CDR3 DNA follows: TGCTGTGCCGGGCGGGCGACCCATACCTACAATGAGCAGTTCTTC.

This clonotype was seen at least ten times. This chain joins TRBV7-2 and TRBJ2-1; D is perhaps TRBD2 (6 bases). CDR3 length: 14 amino acids. CDR1 is SGHTA and CDR2 is FQGNSA in the germline V gene. V lost 2 bases to trimming and J lost 4 bases, with 9 bases between them. The DNA of the CDR3 is TGTGCCAGCAGCTTAACGGCGGGATACAATGAGCAGTTCTTC. Translated, it gives CASSLTAGYNEQFF.

This clonotype appeared many times. This CDR3 is CSAREAGRDSGNTIYF. The CDR3 DNA reads TGCAGTGCTAGAGAGGCGGGACGGGACTCTGGAAACACCATATATTTT. The chain uses TRBV20-1 and TRBJ1-3; D perhaps matches TRBD1 (5 bases). Germline V gene lookup returns CDR1 DFQATT and CDR2 SNEGSKA (reference sequence). CDR3 length equals 16 residues. V dropped 0 bases and J dropped 0 bases, with 12 bases sitting between them.

This clonotype was recorded many times. The chain recombines TRBV12-3 or TRBV12-4 with TRBJ1-2, with 7 bases that match TRBD1. The CDR3 totals 14 residues. The trim removed 1 base at V and 7 bases at J, leaving 6 bases unmatched. The CDR3 sequence: CASSLEARGAGYTF. CDR3 bases: TGTGCCAGCAGTTTAGAGGCCAGGGGGGCTGGCTACACCTTC.